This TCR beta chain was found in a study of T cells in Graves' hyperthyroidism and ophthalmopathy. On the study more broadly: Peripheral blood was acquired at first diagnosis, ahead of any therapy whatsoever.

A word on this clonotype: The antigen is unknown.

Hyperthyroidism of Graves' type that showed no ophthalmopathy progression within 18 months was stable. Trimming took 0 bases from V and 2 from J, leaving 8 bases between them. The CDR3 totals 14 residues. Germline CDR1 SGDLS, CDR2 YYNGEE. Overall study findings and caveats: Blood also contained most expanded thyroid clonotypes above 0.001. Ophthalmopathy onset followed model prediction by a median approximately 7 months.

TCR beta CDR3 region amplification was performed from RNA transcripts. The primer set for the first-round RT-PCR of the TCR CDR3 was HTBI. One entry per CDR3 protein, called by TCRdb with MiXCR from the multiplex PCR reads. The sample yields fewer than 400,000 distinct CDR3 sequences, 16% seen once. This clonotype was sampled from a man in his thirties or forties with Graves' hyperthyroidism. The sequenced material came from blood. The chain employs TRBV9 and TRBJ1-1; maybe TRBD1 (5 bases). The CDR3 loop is CASSVEGLNTEAFF. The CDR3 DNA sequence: TGTGCCAGCAGCGTAGAGGGGTTAAACACTGAAGCTTTCTTT.